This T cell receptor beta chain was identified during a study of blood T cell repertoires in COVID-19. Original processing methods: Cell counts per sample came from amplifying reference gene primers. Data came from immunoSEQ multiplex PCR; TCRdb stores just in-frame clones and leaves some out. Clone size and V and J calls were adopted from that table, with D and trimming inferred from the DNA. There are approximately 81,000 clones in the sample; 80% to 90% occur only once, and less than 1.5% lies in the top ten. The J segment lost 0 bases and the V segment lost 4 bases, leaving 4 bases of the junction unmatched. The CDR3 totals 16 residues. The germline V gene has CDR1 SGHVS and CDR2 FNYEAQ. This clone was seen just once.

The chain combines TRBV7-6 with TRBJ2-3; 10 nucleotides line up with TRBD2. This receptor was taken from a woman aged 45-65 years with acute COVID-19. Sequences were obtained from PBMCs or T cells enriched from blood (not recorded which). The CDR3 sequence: CASSSRTSGSTDTQYF. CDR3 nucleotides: TGTGCCAGCAGCTCCCGGACTAGCGGTAGCACAGATACGCAGTATTTT.